This record looks at one TCR beta chain sequence and its context. A clone one base away is much larger, so this may be a read error. This beta chain is a stray sequence in a library constructed for alpha chains; its clone size is not meaningful. Time point of the sample: sample taken at primary tumor resection. Whole RNA, isolated from tumor, nontumor lung or frozen PBMC, was sequenced without prior sorting. Looked up from germline, CDR1 is SQVTM and CDR2 is ANQGSEA. The CDR3 loop spans 14 amino acids. The V and J ends lost 7 bases and 1 base, in that order; junction bases with no gene match: 7. A distinct unique molecular identifier was carried by each TCR cDNA molecule. In TCRdb, the 5' RACE reads were re-called with MiXCR into one record per CDR3 protein. The table includes 9,500 to 12,000 distinct CDR3 sequences, approximately 6.8% detected once. This sample was taken from a study of spatial heterogeneity in lung cancer.

This TCR derives from a male donor with early-stage non-small cell lung cancer. The gene calls are TRBV29-1 and TRBJ2-3, with TRBD2 matching 8 bases. Sequenced here: PBMCs, sampled at surgery. Written as DNA, the CDR3 is TGCAGCGCTATACTAGCGGCCTGCACAGATACGCAGTATTTT. As protein: CSAILAACTDTQYF.